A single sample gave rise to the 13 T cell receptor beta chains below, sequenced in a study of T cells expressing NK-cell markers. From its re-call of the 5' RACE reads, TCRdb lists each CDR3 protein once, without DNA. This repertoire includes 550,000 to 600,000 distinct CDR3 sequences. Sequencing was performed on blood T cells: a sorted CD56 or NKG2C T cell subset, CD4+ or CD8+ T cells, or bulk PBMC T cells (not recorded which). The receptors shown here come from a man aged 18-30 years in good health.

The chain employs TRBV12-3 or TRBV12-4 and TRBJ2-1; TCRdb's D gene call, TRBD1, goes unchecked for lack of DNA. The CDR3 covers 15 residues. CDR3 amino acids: CASSARGVGNNEQFF.

CDR3 region: CATSPGAGGYEQYF. The rearrangement links TRBV15 to TRBJ2-7; TCRdb names TRBD1, which stays unverified in the absence of DNA. The CDR3 is 14 residues long. Germline CDR1 reads LNHNV; CDR2 reads YYDKDF (reference sequence).

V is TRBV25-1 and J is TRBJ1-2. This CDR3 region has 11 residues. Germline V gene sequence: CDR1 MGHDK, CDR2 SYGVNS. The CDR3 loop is CASRGLGGYTF.

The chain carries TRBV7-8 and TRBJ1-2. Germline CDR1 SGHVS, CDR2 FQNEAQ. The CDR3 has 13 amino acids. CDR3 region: CASGSAGNYGYTF.

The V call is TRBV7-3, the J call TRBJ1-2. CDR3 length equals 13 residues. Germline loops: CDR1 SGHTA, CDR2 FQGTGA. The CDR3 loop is CASSLSDNVGYTF.

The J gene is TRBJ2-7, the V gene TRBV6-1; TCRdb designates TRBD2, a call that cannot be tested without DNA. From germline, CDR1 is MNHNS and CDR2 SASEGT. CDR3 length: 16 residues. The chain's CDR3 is CASTKGIASVPYEQYF.

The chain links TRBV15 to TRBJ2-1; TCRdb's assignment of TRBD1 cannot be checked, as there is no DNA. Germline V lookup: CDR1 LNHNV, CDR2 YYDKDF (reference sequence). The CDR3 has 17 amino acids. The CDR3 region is CATSRGPGQGFPNEQFF. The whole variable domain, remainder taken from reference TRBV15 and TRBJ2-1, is DAMVIQNPRYQVTQFGKPVTLSCSQTLNHNVMYWYQQKSSQAPKLLFHYYDKDFNNEADTPDNFQSRRPNTSFCFLDIRSPGLGDTAMYLCATSRGPGQGFPNEQFFGPGTRLTVL.

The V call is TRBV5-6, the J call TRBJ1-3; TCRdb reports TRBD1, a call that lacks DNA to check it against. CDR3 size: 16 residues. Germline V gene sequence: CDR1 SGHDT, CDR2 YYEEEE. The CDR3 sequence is CASSQRDRLSGNTIYF.

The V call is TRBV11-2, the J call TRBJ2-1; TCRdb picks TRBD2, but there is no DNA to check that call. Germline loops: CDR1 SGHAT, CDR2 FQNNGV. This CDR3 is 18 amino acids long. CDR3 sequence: CASSSSSRVSTLYNEQFF.

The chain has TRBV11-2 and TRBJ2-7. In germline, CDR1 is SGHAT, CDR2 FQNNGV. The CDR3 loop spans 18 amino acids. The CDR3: CASSSRFQYDSLAYEQYF.

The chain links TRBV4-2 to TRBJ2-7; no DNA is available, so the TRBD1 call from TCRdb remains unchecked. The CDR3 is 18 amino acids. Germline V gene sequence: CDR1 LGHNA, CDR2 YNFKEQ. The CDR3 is CASSQGPWAGTITYEQYF.

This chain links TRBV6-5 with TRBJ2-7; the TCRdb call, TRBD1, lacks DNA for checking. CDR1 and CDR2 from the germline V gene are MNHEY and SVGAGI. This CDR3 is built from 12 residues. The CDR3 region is CASSSGQGIQYF.

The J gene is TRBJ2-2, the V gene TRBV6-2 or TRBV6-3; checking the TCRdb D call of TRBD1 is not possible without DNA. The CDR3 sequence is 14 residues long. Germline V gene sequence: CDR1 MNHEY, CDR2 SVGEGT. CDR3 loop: CATRDRTSPGELFF.